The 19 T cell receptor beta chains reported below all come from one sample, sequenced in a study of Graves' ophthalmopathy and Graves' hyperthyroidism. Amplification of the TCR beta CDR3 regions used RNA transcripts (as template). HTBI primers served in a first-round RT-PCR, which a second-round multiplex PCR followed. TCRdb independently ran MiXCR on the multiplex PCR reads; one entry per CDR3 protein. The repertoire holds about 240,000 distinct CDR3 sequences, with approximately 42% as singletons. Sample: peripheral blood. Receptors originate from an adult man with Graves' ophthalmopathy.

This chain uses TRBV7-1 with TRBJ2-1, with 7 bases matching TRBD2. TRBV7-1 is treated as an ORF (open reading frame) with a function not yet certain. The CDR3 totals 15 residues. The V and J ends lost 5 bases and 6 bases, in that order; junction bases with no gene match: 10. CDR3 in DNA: TGTGCCAGCAGCGCAGGAGCGGGGCTTAGCAATGAGCAGTTCTTC. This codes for CASSAGAGLSNEQFF.

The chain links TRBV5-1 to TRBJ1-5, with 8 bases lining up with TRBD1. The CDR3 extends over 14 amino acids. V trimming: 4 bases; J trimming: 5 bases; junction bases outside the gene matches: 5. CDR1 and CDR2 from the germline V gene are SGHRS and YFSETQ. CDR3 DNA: TGCGCCAGCAGCCCGGACAGGGTAGATCAGCCCCAGCATTTT. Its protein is CASSPDRVDQPQHF.

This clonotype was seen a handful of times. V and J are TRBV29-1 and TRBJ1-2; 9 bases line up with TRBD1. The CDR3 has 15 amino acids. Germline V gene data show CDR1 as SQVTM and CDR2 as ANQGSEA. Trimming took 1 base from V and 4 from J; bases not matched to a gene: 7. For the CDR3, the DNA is TGCAGCGTTGAAGTCGGGACAGGGTTTCCCTATGGCTACACCTTC. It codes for CSVEVGTGFPYGYTF.

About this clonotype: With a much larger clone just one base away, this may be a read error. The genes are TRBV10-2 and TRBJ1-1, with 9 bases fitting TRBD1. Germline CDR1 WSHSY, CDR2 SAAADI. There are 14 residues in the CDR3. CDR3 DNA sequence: TGTGCCAGCAGACAGGGACAGGGGAACACTGAAGCTTTCTTT. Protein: CASRQGQGNTEAFF.

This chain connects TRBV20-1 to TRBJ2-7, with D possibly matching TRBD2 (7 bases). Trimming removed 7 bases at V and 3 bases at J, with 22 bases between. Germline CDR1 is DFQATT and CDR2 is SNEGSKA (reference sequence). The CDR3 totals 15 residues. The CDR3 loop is CSGWGEGQGLYEQYF. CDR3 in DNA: TGCAGTGGGTGGGGGGAGGGGCAGGGGCTCTACGAGCAGTACTTC.

CDR3 in DNA: TGTGCCAGTAGTCCGACAGGAGCTCCCTCCTACGAGCAGTACTTC. As protein: CASSPTGAPSYEQYF. The V call is TRBV19, the J call TRBJ2-7; D might be TRBD1 (6 bases). The CDR3 contains 15 residues. Germline lookup yields CDR1 LNHDA and CDR2 SQIVND (reference sequence). The ends were cut back, 5 bases at V and 0 bases at J, with 14 bases in the middle.

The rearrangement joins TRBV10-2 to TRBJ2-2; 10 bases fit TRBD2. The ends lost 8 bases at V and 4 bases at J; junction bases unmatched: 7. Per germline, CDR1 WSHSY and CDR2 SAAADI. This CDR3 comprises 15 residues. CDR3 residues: CASEEAGGRTGELFF. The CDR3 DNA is TGCGCCAGCGAGGAAGCGGGGGGGCGCACCGGGGAGCTGTTTTTT.

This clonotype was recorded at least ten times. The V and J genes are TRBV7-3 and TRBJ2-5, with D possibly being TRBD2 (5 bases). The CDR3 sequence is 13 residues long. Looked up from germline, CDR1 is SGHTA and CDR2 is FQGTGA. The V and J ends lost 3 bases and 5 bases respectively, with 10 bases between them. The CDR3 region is CASSLGVGETQYF. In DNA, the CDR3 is TGTGCCAGCAGCTTGGGAGTGGGGGAGACCCAGTACTTC.

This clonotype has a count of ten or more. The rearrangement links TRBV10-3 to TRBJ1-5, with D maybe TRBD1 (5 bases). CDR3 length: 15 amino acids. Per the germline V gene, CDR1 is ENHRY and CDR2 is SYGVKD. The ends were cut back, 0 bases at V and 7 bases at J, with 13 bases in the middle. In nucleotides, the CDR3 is TGTGCCATCAGTGAGTCTGCGGGGCCGGGGCAGCCCCAGCATTTT. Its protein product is CAISESAGPGQPQHF.

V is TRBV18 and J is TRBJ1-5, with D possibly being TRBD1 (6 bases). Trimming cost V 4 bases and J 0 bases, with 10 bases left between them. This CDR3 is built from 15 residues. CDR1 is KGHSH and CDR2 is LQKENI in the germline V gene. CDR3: CASSRTGISNQPQHF. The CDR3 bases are TGTGCCAGCTCACGAACAGGGATTAGCAATCAGCCCCAGCATTTT.

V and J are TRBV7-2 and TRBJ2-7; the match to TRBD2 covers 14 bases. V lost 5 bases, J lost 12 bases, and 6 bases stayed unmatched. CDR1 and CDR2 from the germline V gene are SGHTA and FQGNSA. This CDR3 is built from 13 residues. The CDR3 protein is CASSPGLAGATYF. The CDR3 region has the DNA TGTGCCAGCAGCCCGGGACTAGCGGGGGCCACGTACTTC.

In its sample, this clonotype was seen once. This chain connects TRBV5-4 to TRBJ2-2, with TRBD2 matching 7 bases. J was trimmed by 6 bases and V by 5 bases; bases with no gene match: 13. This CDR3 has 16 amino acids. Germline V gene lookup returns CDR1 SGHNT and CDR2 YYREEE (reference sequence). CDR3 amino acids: CASRAIGPGRAGELFF. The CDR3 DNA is TGTGCCAGCAGAGCCATCGGGCCAGGGAGGGCCGGGGAGCTGTTTTTT.

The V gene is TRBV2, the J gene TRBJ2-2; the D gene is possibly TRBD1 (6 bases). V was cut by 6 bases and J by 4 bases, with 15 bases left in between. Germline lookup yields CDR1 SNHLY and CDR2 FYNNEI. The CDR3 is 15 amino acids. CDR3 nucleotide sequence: TGTGCCAGCAGCGCAACACAGGGAGTCACCGGGGAGCTGTTTTTT. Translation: CASSATQGVTGELFF.

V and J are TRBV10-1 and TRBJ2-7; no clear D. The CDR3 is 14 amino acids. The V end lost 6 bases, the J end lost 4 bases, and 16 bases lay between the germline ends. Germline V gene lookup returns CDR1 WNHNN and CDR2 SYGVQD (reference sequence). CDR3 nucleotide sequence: TGCGCCAGCAGCCAAGAGGCCAATTATTACGAGCAGTACTTC. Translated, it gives CASSQEANYYEQYF.

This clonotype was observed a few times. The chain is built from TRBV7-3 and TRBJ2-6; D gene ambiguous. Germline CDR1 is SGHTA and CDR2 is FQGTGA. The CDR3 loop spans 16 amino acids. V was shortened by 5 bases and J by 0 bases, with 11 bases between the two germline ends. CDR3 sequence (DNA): TGTGCCAGCAGCGTCCCCTTGGCCTCTGGGGCCAACGTCCTGACTTTC. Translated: CASSVPLASGANVLTF.

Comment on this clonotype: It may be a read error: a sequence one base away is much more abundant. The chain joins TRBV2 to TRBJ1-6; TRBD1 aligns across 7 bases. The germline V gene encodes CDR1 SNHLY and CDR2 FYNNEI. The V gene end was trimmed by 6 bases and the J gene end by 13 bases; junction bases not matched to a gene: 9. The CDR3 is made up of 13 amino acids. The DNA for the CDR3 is TGTGCCAGCAGCGCTGGACAGGCGGATCCCCTCCACTTT. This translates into CASSAGQADPLHF.

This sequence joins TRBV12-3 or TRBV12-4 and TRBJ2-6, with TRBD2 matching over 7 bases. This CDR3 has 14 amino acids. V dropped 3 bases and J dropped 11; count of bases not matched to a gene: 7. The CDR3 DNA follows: TGTGCCAGCAGTTTTCTAGCGGAGTCCTACGTCCTGACTTTC. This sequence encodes CASSFLAESYVLTF.

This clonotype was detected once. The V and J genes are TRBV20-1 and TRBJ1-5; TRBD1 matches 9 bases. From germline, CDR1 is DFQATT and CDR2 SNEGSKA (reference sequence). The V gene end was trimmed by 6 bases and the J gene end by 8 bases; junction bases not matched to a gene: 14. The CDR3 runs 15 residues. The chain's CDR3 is CSAGHRGLGNKPQHF. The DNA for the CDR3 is TGCAGTGCCGGACACAGGGGGCTTGGAAACAAGCCCCAGCATTTT.

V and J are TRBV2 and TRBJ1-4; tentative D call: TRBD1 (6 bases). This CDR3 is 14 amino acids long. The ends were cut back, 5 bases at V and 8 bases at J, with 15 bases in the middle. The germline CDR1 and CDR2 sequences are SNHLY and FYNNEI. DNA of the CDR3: TGTGCCAGCAGTTTGGGGGGCGAGGAGGAAAAACTGTTTTTT. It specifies CASSLGGEEEKLFF.